A selection of T cell receptor beta chains follows, all from one sample in a study of PD-1 blockade in classical Hodgkin lymphoma. Libraries were prepared by immunoSEQ multiplex PCR; TCRdb keeps only in-frame clonotypes and omits some of them. Of 20,000 or so clones in the sample, around 89% were seen once. The sample in question was peripheral blood mononuclear cells (PBMCs), obtained before the fourth cycle of nivolumab. These receptors came from a human donor with classical Hodgkin lymphoma. The CDR3 runs from the conserved cysteine through the conserved F or W. The D gene is left open where the match is weak. Some rows mark clone size as missing; the rest say once, few, many or name a class of expanded clone.

V: TRBV5-8
D: .
size: .
J: TRBJ1-1
CDR3: CASPPGRRNTEAFF
DNA: TGTGCCAGCCCCCCGGGTCGAAGGAACACTGAAGCTTTCTTT

V: TRBV5-1
D: .
size: .
J: TRBJ2-4
CDR3: CASSLGFSLVAKNIQYF
DNA: TGCGCCAGCAGCTTGGGATTTTCCCTAGTGGCCAAAAACATTCAGTACTTC

V: TRBV5-4
D: .
size: .
J: TRBJ2-7
CDR3: CASSNEPGSEQYF
DNA: TGTGCCAGCAGTAATGAACCGGGCTCCGAGCAGTACTTC

V: TRBV19
D: TRBD1
size: .
J: TRBJ2-7
CDR3: CASSIWDRGTYEQYF
DNA: TGTGCCAGTAGTATTTGGGACAGGGGGACCTACGAGCAGTACTTC

V: TRBV6-1
D: .
size: .
J: TRBJ2-7
CDR3: CASKPGAGEQYF
DNA: TGTGCCAGCAAGCCGGGGGCAGGAGAGCAGTACTTC

V: TRBV30
D: .
size: few
J: TRBJ1-3
CDR3: CAWTGSGNTIYF
DNA: TGTGCCTGGACGGGCTCTGGAAACACCATATATTTT

V: TRBV5-1
D: .
size: .
J: TRBJ1-1
CDR3: CASSLRGDEAFF
DNA: TGCGCCAGCAGCTTGAGGGGAGATGAAGCTTTCTTT

V: TRBV4-2
D: TRBD1
size: .
J: TRBJ2-7
CDR3: CASSQGGGQGRYEQYF
DNA: TGTGCCAGCAGCCAAGGGGGGGGACAGGGACGATACGAGCAGTACTTC

V: TRBV5-4
D: .
size: .
J: TRBJ2-2
CDR3: CASSLSSDPSTGELFF
DNA: TGTGCCAGCAGCTTATCTAGCGACCCCTCCACCGGGGAGCTGTTTTTT

V: TRBV7-6
D: TRBD2
size: once
J: TRBJ2-7
CDR3: CASSPGLAVEQYF
DNA: TGTGCCAGCAGCCCGGGACTAGCGGTCGAGCAGTACTTC

V: TRBV6-4
D: TRBD2
size: .
J: TRBJ2-2
CDR3: CASSVQRGSGELFF
DNA: TGTGCCAGCAGTGTACAGCGGGGGTCCGGGGAGCTGTTTTTT

V: TRBV6-5
D: TRBD1
size: .
J: TRBJ2-7
CDR3: CASSYWGQYYEQYF
DNA: TGTGCCAGCAGTTACTGGGGACAGTACTACGAGCAGTACTTC

V: TRBV7-2
D: TRBD1
size: .
J: TRBJ1-4
CDR3: CASSWGQGNEKLFF
DNA: TGTGCCAGCAGCTGGGGACAGGGGAATGAAAAACTGTTTTTT

V: TRBV15
D: .
size: .
J: TRBJ1-2
CDR3: CATSRDPANYGYTF
DNA: TGTGCCACCAGCAGAGATCCGGCAAACTATGGCTACACCTTC

V: TRBV6-9
D: TRBD2
size: .
J: TRBJ2-7
CDR3: CASSYSSGRSYEQYF
DNA: TGTGCCAGCAGTTATTCCAGCGGGAGGTCCTACGAGCAGTACTTC

V: TRBV4-2
D: .
size: .
J: TRBJ1-2
CDR3: CASSPGRGGWENYGYTF
DNA: TGTGCCAGCAGCCCCGGCAGGGGAGGATGGGAGAACTATGGCTACACCTTC

V: TRBV10-3
D: .
size: few
J: TRBJ1-2
CDR3: CAISEEDSRLNYGYTF
DNA: TGTGCCATCAGTGAGGAGGACAGTAGGCTTAACTATGGCTACACCTTC

V: TRBV11-2
D: .
size: .
J: TRBJ1-6
CDR3: CASSFARGGGINSPLHF
DNA: TGTGCCAGCAGCTTCGCCCGGGGTGGGGGGATTAATTCACCCCTCCACTTT

V: TRBV18
D: TRBD2
size: .
J: TRBJ2-5
CDR3: CASSPRRAGGYQETQYF
DNA: TGTGCCAGCTCACCACGCCGAGCGGGGGGGTACCAAGAGACCCAGTACTTC

V: TRBV19
D: .
size: .
J: TRBJ1-4
CDR3: CASSSTGTGATNEKLFF
DNA: TGTGCCAGTAGTAGTACTGGGACCGGAGCAACTAATGAAAAACTGTTTTTT